These T cell receptor beta chains were read from a single sample in a study of CD8+CD57+ T cells in acquired aplastic anemia. Via MiXCR, TCRdb re-called the reads, giving one row per CDR3 protein. The table has approximately 180,000 distinct CDR3 sequences, around 50% seen once. Material: sorted CD4+, CD8+, or CD8+CD57+ T cells (not recorded which) from PBMCs. Receptor source: a human donor with aplastic anemia. Each CDR3 is given with its conserved first and last residue. D genes are given only for firm matches. Size values are once, few and many counts, or a class for expanded clones, and some rows have none.

TRBJ1-5 TRBV18 NA few TGTGCCAGCTCACCGGAGTATGGGGGTAGCAATCAGCCCCAGCATTTT CASSPEYGGSNQPQHF
TRBJ2-3 TRBV10-3 NA many TGTGCCATCAGGCCGGACCTCTTACGCACAGATACGCAGTATTTT CAIRPDLLRTDTQYF
TRBJ1-2 TRBV29-1 NA many TGCAGCGTTGCCCGGTTTCGGGGAAACTATGGCTACACCTTC CSVARFRGNYGYTF
TRBJ2-7 TRBV5-1 NA many TGCGCCAGCAGCTTGGATCGGGCAGCCGCCTACGAGCAGTACTTC CASSLDRAAAYEQYF
TRBJ1-6 TRBV11-2 NA NA TGTGCCAGCAGCTTGATGGCCGATTCACCCCTCCACTTT CASSLMADSPLHF
TRBJ2-2 TRBV24-1 TRBD1 many TGTGCCACCAGTGATGTTGACAGGGGTTCCGGGGAGCTGTTTTTT CATSDVDRGSGELFF
TRBJ1-3 TRBV10-3 NA NA TGTGCCATCAGTGAAGGGGGGCGATCTGGCAACACCATATATTTT CAISEGGRSGNTIYF
TRBJ2-2 TRBV15 NA NA TGTGCCACCAGCAGAGATGATCCCCACGAGCTGTTTTTT CATSRDDPHELFF
TRBJ2-7 TRBV29-1 NA many TGCAGCGTTGAAGACTGGCGGCAGCCCTACGAGCAGTACTTC CSVEDWRQPYEQYF
TRBJ1-1 TRBV29-1 NA many TGCAGCGTTGAAGGCCTGAACACTGAAGCTTTCTTT CSVEGLNTEAFF
TRBJ2-2 TRBV9 NA many TGTGCCAGCAGCCCACAGGGGGGGTCCGGTCCCGGGGAGCTGTTTTTT CASSPQGGSGPGELFF
TRBJ2-7 TRBV5-5 TRBD1 NA TGTGCCAGCAGCTTGGCGGGGACAGGGGCCTACGAGCAGTACTTC CASSLAGTGAYEQYF
TRBJ2-5 TRBV29-1 TRBD2 many TGCAGCGTTGGAATTCGCGGGGGCCAAGAGACCCAGTACTTC CSVGIRGGQETQYF
TRBJ2-3 TRBV14 NA NA TGTGCCAGCAGCCAACTGCACCTCAGCACAGATACGCAGTATTTT CASSQLHLSTDTQYF
TRBJ1-1 TRBV3-1 TRBD1 many TGTGCCAGCAGGAGTGACAGGGAATTCGCTGAAGCTTTCTTT CASRSDREFAEAFF